This T cell receptor beta chain emerged from a study of PD-1 blockade in classical Hodgkin lymphoma. Study summary: Patients got intravenous nivolumab 3 mg/kg every 2 weeks.

Concerning this clone: As yet, its antigen is unknown.

Measured with immunoSEQ multiplex PCR; TCRdb has only the in-frame clones, and not every one. The sample contains about 75,000 clones, roughly 91% of which appear only once. V was trimmed by 6 bases and J by 0 bases, leaving 8 bases between them. CDR1 is LNHDA and CDR2 is SQIVND in the germline V gene (reference sequence). This CDR3 has 13 amino acids. General study findings and limits: Complete responders entered with baseline diversity on par with newly diagnosed patients, the results showed. Nothing has yet pinned down what causes the repertoire differences, possibly disease activity or prior therapy.

Every patient had relapsed following autologous stem cell transplantation, and cohorts differed in brentuximab vedotin exposure. Best responses fell into complete response, partial response or progressive disease. The sequence was obtained from a human donor with classical Hodgkin lymphoma. This material consisted of peripheral blood mononuclear cells (PBMCs), taken at baseline. The genes are TRBV19 and TRBJ1-2; D is ambiguous. Here the CDR3 DNA reads TGTGCCAGTAGCCACGGAGCTAACTATGGCTACACCTTC. Its protein is CASSHGANYGYTF.